What follows is one TCR beta chain and its context. Its antigen is as yet unknown. The CDR3 length is 14 residues. Trimming took off 1 base at V and 5 bases at J, with 9 bases between the two ends. Germline lookup yields CDR1 SGHTA and CDR2 FQGNSA. Data came from immunoSEQ multiplex PCR; TCRdb stores just in-frame clones and leaves some out. Of about 8,500 clones in the sample, around 84% were seen once. The source of the sample is a study of regulatory and conventional T cells in RAG deficiency. Study-wide results and limits: Other subsets showed about 9-fold reductions, but Treg unique TCR beta sequences fell about 92-fold in these patients. Shannon entropy was markedly lower and Simpson indices higher in RAG-deficient patients than control T-cell subsets.

The same data also went into a second study, on regulatory T cells. According to that study: The primer mix had 52 TRBV and 13 TRBJ primers.

V usage is TRBV7-2 and J usage is TRBJ2-1; D is possibly TRBD1 (6 bases). This receptor was identified in a human donor in good health. Sequenced material: CD8+ T cells sorted from blood. The CDR3 region has the DNA TGTGCCAGCAGCTTAGGTCCAGGGGACAATGAGCAGTTCTTC. This gives the protein CASSLGPGDNEQFF.